The text below deals with one T cell receptor (beta chain). Its matching antigen is unknown. CD4+ cell separation produced CD45RA+ naive and CD45RA-negative memory subsets. The table came from immunoSEQ multiplex PCR; TCRdb's copy has only in-frame clones and leaves some out. The table lists 950,000 to 1,100,000 clones, about three quarters of them singletons, with less than 1.5% in the top ten. The entry originates in a study of shared clonotypes between healthy human individuals. Germline V CDR1 and CDR2: MNHNS, SASEGT. Trimming took off 7 bases at V and 4 bases at J, with 16 bases between the two ends. This CDR3 is 15 amino acids long. Study-wide points: Enrolling few donors narrowed the genetic and exposure-history diversity that was represented.

Sequencing used memory CD4+ T cells sorted from blood. Subset of the sample: CD45RA-negative fraction. This TCR was sampled from a man aged 18 to 29 in good health. The chain links TRBV6-1 to TRBJ1-4; tentative D call: TRBD1 (5 bases). The CDR3 bases are TGTGCCAGCACCACGCAGGGACTAGGTAATGAAAAACTGTTTTTT. This encodes CASTTQGLGNEKLFF.